The rows below give T cell receptor beta chains drawn from one sample of a study of cytomegalovirus exposure and HLA in healthy donors. Generated by immunoSEQ multiplex PCR, the TCRdb table keeps only in-frame clones and is missing some. The table includes fewer than 350,000 clones, around 90% detected once. The sequenced material came from PBMCs. The receptors shown here come from a woman between 18 and 29 years old in good health and CMV-seronegative. Both conserved end residues are part of each CDR3. D genes are given only for firm matches. Some rows mark clone size as missing; the rest say once, few, many or name a class of expanded clone.

NA,TRBD1,TRBV5-6,TRBJ1-4,TGTGCCAGCAGCTTGGTCAGGGGGCGGAATAATGAAAAACTGTTTTTT,CASSLVRGRNNEKLFF
NA,NA,TRBV6-5,TRBJ2-3,TGTGCCACCCGGCCGGAGTTGCGCCGTGGGGATACGCAGTATTTT,CATRPELRRGDTQYF
once,TRBD1,TRBV2,TRBJ1-6,TGTGCCAGCCGCAAGACCGGGACAGGGGGTTTATTACCCCTCCACTTT,CASRKTGTGGLLPLHF
NA,NA,TRBV2,TRBJ2-7,TGTGCCAGCAGTGTGCCGGGACAAAGGATCTACGAGCAGTACTTC,CASSVPGQRIYEQYF
NA,NA,TRBV5-6,TRBJ2-5,TGTGCCAGCAGCTTACGGGGGACCCAGTACTTC,CASSLRGTQYF
NA,TRBD1,TRBV29-1,TRBJ2-7,TGCAGCGTTGAATTTGGCGGACAGGTGACCTACGAGCAGTACTTC,CSVEFGGQVTYEQYF
few,TRBD2,TRBV27,TRBJ2-7,TGTGCCAGCAGTTTTGGGCTAGCGGGGGCCTACGAGCAGTACTTC,CASSFGLAGAYEQYF
NA,TRBD1,TRBV6-6,TRBJ1-1,TGTGCCAGCAAGCGGACAGGGGGCTATTTACGCGACGAAGCTTTCTTT,CASKRTGGYLRDEAFF
NA,TRBD1,TRBV30,TRBJ1-2,TGTGCCTGGAGTGTTCGTCAGGGGGCCTATGGCTACACCTTC,CAWSVRQGAYGYTF
NA,NA,TRBV6-5,TRBJ2-1,TGTGCCAGCAGTTACTCGAGTAGTCCGAGTTACAATGAGCAGTTCTTC,CASSYSSSPSYNEQFF
NA,TRBD2,TRBV2,TRBJ2-7,TGTGCCAGCAGAACGCGGGGGGGCTATTACGAGCAGTACTTC,CASRTRGGYYEQYF
NA,TRBD1,TRBV6-4,TRBJ2-7,TGTGCCAGCAGTGAGCAGGGGGAATCCGGCGAGCAGTACTTC,CASSEQGESGEQYF
NA,TRBD2,TRBV6-6,TRBJ2-5,TGTGCCAGCAGTTACAGCACTAGCGGGGGAGTAGAGACCCAGTACTTC,CASSYSTSGGVETQYF
once,NA,TRBV7-8,TRBJ1-2,TGTGCCAGCAGCTCCGGGGGCTATGGCTACACCTTC,CASSSGGYGYTF
NA,TRBD1,TRBV5-6,TRBJ1-1,TGTGCCAGCAGCTTGGTAGGGGGCATGGACACTGAAGCTTTCTTT,CASSLVGGMDTEAFF
NA,TRBD2,TRBV7-8,TRBJ2-3,TGTGCCAGCAGCTTAGAGTTGGTGCCGCCTAGCGGGGGGCGTCGGGGCACAGATACGCAGTATTTT,CASSLELVPPSGGRRGTDTQYF
NA,TRBD1,TRBV6-1,TRBJ1-1,TGTGCCAGCAAAGACAGGGGAAGGACTGAAGCTTTCTTT,CASKDRGRTEAFF
NA,NA,TRBV19,TRBJ1-5,TGTGCCAGTGCTGACAGGCTGAATCAGCCCCAGCATTTT,CASADRLNQPQHF
NA,NA,TRBV10-3,TRBJ1-2,TGTGCCATCAGTGAGCCTGGCGGACAGAACTATGGCTACACCTTC,CAISEPGGQNYGYTF
NA,NA,TRBV27,TRBJ2-2,TGTGCCAGCACTAAGGGGCCTATTAACACCGGGGAGCTGTTTTTT,CASTKGPINTGELFF
NA,TRBD2,TRBV19,TRBJ2-3,TGTGCCAGCCGCAAACTAGCGGGGGGGCAATTAACAGATACGCAGTATTTT,CASRKLAGGQLTDTQYF
NA,TRBD1,TRBV11-3,TRBJ2-5,TGTGCCAGCAGCTTAAGGACAGGGACGGAAGAGACCCAGTACTTC,CASSLRTGTEETQYF
NA,NA,TRBV5-6,TRBJ2-2,TGTGCCAGCAGATCGTTCAGGGGCCGGCGGGAGACCGGGGAGCTGTTTTTT,CASRSFRGRRETGELFF
once,TRBD1,TRBV2,TRBJ2-2,TGTGCCAGCAGGACGACAGGGTACACCGGGGAGCTGTTTTTT,CASRTTGYTGELFF
few,TRBD1,TRBV19,TRBJ2-7,TGTGCCAGTAGTATTTGGCAGGGGGCGATCGAGCAGTACTTC,CASSIWQGAIEQYF
once,NA,TRBV2,TRBJ2-7,TGTGCCAGCAGTGTACCCCTCCAGGGGGGCGCCTACGAGCAGTACTTC,CASSVPLQGGAYEQYF
NA,TRBD1,TRBV19,TRBJ2-1,TGTGCCAGTAGTAAGGAGGACAGGGGGGATCGGGTACAGTTCTTC,CASSKEDRGDRVQFF
NA,NA,TRBV19,TRBJ1-2,TGTGCCAGTAGTAGGGACTCCTTAACTATGGGCTACACCTTC,CASSRDSLTMGYTF
NA,NA,TRBV6-1,TRBJ2-1,TGTGCCAGCCTGGGAGTCAATGAGCAGTTCTTC,CASLGVNEQFF
NA,NA,TRBV6-5,TRBJ1-6,TGTGCCAGCAGTTACAGCACAGGGCGCTACTATTCACCCCTCCACTTT,CASSYSTGRYYSPLHF
NA,NA,TRBV5-1,TRBJ1-1,TGCGCCAGCAGCTTGGTTCGGGGCACTGAAGCTTTCTTT,CASSLVRGTEAFF
NA,TRBD1,TRBV6-5,TRBJ1-6,TGTGCCAGCAGTTACGAGACAGGGGGCAATAATTCACCCCTCCACTTT,CASSYETGGNNSPLHF
NA,NA,TRBV11-2,TRBJ2-6,TGTGCCAGCAGCTTAGTATCGGGGTTCTCTGGGGCCAACGTCCTGACTTTC,CASSLVSGFSGANVLTF
NA,NA,TRBV19,TRBJ2-7,TGTGCCACCAAAACAGGGTCCTCCTACGAGCAGTACTTC,CATKTGSSYEQYF
once,NA,TRBV15,TRBJ2-1,TGTGCCACCAGCAGAGATCAGGGAGGATTCTTC,CATSRDQGGFF
NA,TRBD1,TRBV5-1,TRBJ1-2,TGCGCCAGCAGCCCAGGACAGGGGGCGCTCTCTGGCTACACCTTC,CASSPGQGALSGYTF
NA,TRBD1,TRBV29-1,TRBJ2-7,TGCAGCGTGAGGGTCGGACAGGGATCTTGGGGCGAGCAGTACTTC,CSVRVGQGSWGEQYF
NA,TRBD1,TRBV13,TRBJ1-4,TGTGCCAGCAGCTTCCGGGACAGGGGGGAAAAACTGTTTTTT,CASSFRDRGEKLFF
NA,NA,TRBV7-9,TRBJ2-5,TGTGCCAGCAGCTTCGTGATGGGCGTCCAAGAGACCCAGTACTTC,CASSFVMGVQETQYF
NA,NA,TRBV2,TRBJ1-1,TGTGCCAGCAGTGAAGCGCTTACAGGGATGAACACTGAAGCTTTCTTT,CASSEALTGMNTEAFF
NA,NA,TRBV2,TRBJ2-5,TGTGCCAGCAGTGTTTTGCCCGGGGAAGGCGGGACCCAGTACTTC,CASSVLPGEGGTQYF
once,NA,TRBV10-1,TRBJ2-1,TGCGCCAGCAGCTACAGGGTGGGTGAGCAGTTCTTC,CASSYRVGEQFF
NA,NA,TRBV7-3,TRBJ2-1,TGTGCCAGCAGCTCGACCGGGGTGCACAATGAGCAGTTCTTC,CASSSTGVHNEQFF
NA,TRBD2,TRBV7-8,TRBJ2-1,TGTGCCAGCAGCTTATTGACTAGCGGGGTTAACAATGAGCAGTTCTTC,CASSLLTSGVNNEQFF
once,NA,TRBV19,TRBJ2-5,TGTGCCGGTACCCCCGGGGTAGCGGTGACGGCGGAGACCCAGTACTTC,CAGTPGVAVTAETQYF
NA,NA,TRBV5-4,TRBJ1-1,TGTGCCAGCAGCTTGGTGGCGAGGGCGGTGAACACTGAAGCTTTCTTT,CASSLVARAVNTEAFF
NA,NA,TRBV2,TRBJ2-6,TGTGCCAGCCGGGCAGGGATGGCGGGGGCCAACGTCCTGACTTTC,CASRAGMAGANVLTF
NA,TRBD2,TRBV19,TRBJ2-7,TGTGCCAGTAGTATAGGCCCGCGGGGGGCCACCTTCTCCTACGAGCAGTACTTC,CASSIGPRGATFSYEQYF
NA,TRBD2,TRBV7-6,TRBJ2-3,TGTGCCAGCAGCTTAGTTCCTAGCGGGGGGCAAGATACGCAGTATTTT,CASSLVPSGGQDTQYF
NA,TRBD2,TRBV19,TRBJ2-7,TGTGCCAGTAGCCACACTAGCGGGACTTTCTACGAGCAGTACTTC,CASSHTSGTFYEQYF
NA,TRBD2,TRBV7-9,TRBJ2-5,TGTGCCAGCAGTACGGACCTAGCGGTAAAAGAGACCCAGTACTTC,CASSTDLAVKETQYF
NA,NA,TRBV19,TRBJ2-7,TGTGCCAGTAGTGAGACTAGCTCCTACGAGCAGTACTTC,CASSETSSYEQYF
NA,NA,TRBV2,TRBJ1-2,TGTGCCAGCAGCTCTAACTATGGCTACACCTTC,CASSSNYGYTF
NA,TRBD1,TRBV5-1,TRBJ1-5,TGCGCCAGCAGCCAGGGGGCGTCTCAGCCCCAGCATTTT,CASSQGASQPQHF
NA,NA,TRBV6-5,TRBJ2-7,TGTGCCAGCAGGACTAGCTCCTACGAGCAGTACTTC,CASRTSSYEQYF
NA,NA,TRBV11-2,TRBJ1-2,TGTGCCAGCAGCTTATCCCTCGGACAGTTAAGTGACGGCTACACCTTC,CASSLSLGQLSDGYTF
NA,TRBD1,TRBV18,TRBJ1-1,TGTGCCAGCTCACCAGGGACAGGGGTGAACACTGAAGCTTTCTTT,CASSPGTGVNTEAFF
NA,TRBD1,TRBV14,TRBJ2-7,TGTGCCAGCAGCCTATCCGGGACAGTCTACGAGCAGTACTTC,CASSLSGTVYEQYF
NA,TRBD1,TRBV5-1,TRBJ2-1,TGCGCCAGCAGCTCCTACTTAGGGCAGGGGGCCTACAATGAGCAGTTCTTC,CASSSYLGQGAYNEQFF
NA,NA,TRBV19,TRBJ1-1,TGTGCCAGTAGTATTGGCACAGGCCGACAAACTGAAGCTTTCTTT,CASSIGTGRQTEAFF